The rows below give T cell receptor beta chains drawn from one sample of a study of Ad26.COV2.S vaccination and SARS-CoV-2 variants. Sequenced by immunoSEQ multiplex PCR; TCRdb stores in-frame clones only, minus some. The sample shows some 190,000 clones, 87% of them seen only once. The sample here was peripheral blood, taken after recovery from COVID-19. These receptors came from a human donor who had recovered from COVID-19. Both conserved end residues are part of each CDR3. The D gene is left open where the match is weak. Where a row states a size, it is once, few, many or the class of an expanded clone; other rows omit it.

clone_size j_call d_call v_call cdr3_nt cdr3_aa
NA TRBJ1-5 NA TRBV6-1 TGTGCCAGCAGTGAACGGTCTAGTTATAGCAATCAGCCCCAGCATTTT CASSERSSYSNQPQHF
once TRBJ1-6 NA TRBV28 TGTGCCAGCACCACTTGCCACGGGGGCAGAGGGGATTCACCCCTCCACTTT CASTTCHGGRGDSPLHF
NA TRBJ2-7 NA TRBV5-1 TGCGCCAGCAGCTTACGGGGGGCAGAGTACGAGCAGTACTTC CASSLRGAEYEQYF
NA TRBJ1-5 NA TRBV7-8 TGTGCCAGCAGCCCCGGGAATCAGCCCCAGCATTTT CASSPGNQPQHF
NA TRBJ2-3 NA TRBV18 TGTGCCAGCTCACCAAAGGCAGGGGGCACAGATACGCAGTATTTT CASSPKAGGTDTQYF
NA TRBJ1-3 NA TRBV15 TGTGCCACCAGCAGAGAATTAATGGGACGTTCTGGAAACACCATATATTTT CATSRELMGRSGNTIYF
NA TRBJ1-4 TRBD1 TRBV2 TGTGCCAGCAGGTGGGGACAGGCTAATGAAAAACTGTTTTTT CASRWGQANEKLFF
NA TRBJ2-1 TRBD1 TRBV28 TGTGCCAGCAGTTCCCGACAGGGGGATTACAATGAGCAGTTCTTC CASSSRQGDYNEQFF
NA TRBJ1-2 NA TRBV5-1 TGCGCCAGCAGCCCCGTAGGGGGTAACTATGGCTACACCTTC CASSPVGGNYGYTF
NA TRBJ2-7 NA TRBV7-8 TGTGCCAGCAGCCCCCGAGGAGGGGGCTACGAGCAGTACTTC CASSPRGGGYEQYF
NA TRBJ2-2 TRBD2 TRBV27 TGTGCCAGCACCTTCCTTGGCCGGGAGGACACCGGGGAGCTGTTTTTT CASTFLGREDTGELFF
NA TRBJ2-1 TRBD2 TRBV9 TGTGCCAGCAGCGTAGTAGCGGGGGGGCCTACTGAGCAGTTCTTC CASSVVAGGPTEQFF
few TRBJ1-3 NA TRBV7-9 TGTGCCAGCAGCCGGACGACACTGGGAGGAAACACCATATATTTT CASSRTTLGGNTIYF
many TRBJ1-1 TRBD1 TRBV3-1/TRBV3-2 TGTGCCAGCAGCCGGGGACAGGGGACTGAAGCTTTCTTT CASSRGQGTEAFF
NA TRBJ1-2 TRBD1 TRBV29-1 TGCAGCGACGGACAGGCAGTTGGTGGCTACACCTTC CSDGQAVGGYTF
once TRBJ2-2 NA TRBV3-1/TRBV3-2 TGTGCCAGCAGCCAAGATACCCACAGGAACACCGGGGAGCTGTTTTTT CASSQDTHRNTGELFF
NA TRBJ2-5 NA TRBV4-2 TGTGCCAGCAGCCAAGATCCGAGGGAAGAGACCCAGTACTTC CASSQDPREETQYF
few TRBJ1-2 TRBD1 TRBV27 TGTGCCAGCAGTCCGGACAGGGACGGCTACACCTTC CASSPDRDGYTF
NA TRBJ2-1 NA TRBV11-2 TGTGCCAGCAGCCCAGACGTTGAGCAGTTCTTC CASSPDVEQFF
NA TRBJ2-5 NA TRBV30 TGTGCCTACGCCAGAGGGACCGAAGAGACCCAGTACTTC CAYARGTEETQYF
NA TRBJ2-7 TRBD2 TRBV2 TGTGCCAGCATACGAGCGGGGGAGGACGAGCAGTACTTC CASIRAGEDEQYF
few TRBJ2-7 NA TRBV7-9 TGTGCCAGCAGCTCAAGGACGTATATACACGAGCAGTACTTC CASSSRTYIHEQYF
NA TRBJ2-6 NA TRBV11-2 TGTGCCAGCAGCTTGGCGGGCAACGTCCTGACTTTC CASSLAGNVLTF
NA TRBJ2-1 TRBD2 TRBV6-5 TGTGCCAGCAGGACTAGCGGGAACAATGAGCAGTTCTTC CASRTSGNNEQFF
NA TRBJ2-7 NA TRBV27 TGTGCCAGCAGTTTAAACGGTTGGCGGACGAGGTTCTACGAGCAGTACTTC CASSLNGWRTRFYEQYF
NA TRBJ1-6 NA TRBV6-5 TGTGCCAGCAGTTACGTGGTCAACTCCTATAATTCACCCCTCCACTTT CASSYVVNSYNSPLHF
NA TRBJ2-1 TRBD2 TRBV4-1 TGCGCCAGCAGCCACGCTAGCGGGGGGGAGCAGTTCTTC CASSHASGGEQFF
NA TRBJ1-1 NA TRBV7-2 TGTGCCAGCAGCTTTAGGAGGGGTCCGAACACTGAAGCTTTCTTT CASSFRRGPNTEAFF
NA TRBJ1-4 NA TRBV7-7 TGTGCCAGCAGCCCACCCGGGCTAGAAATTGAAAAACTGTTTTTT CASSPPGLEIEKLFF
NA TRBJ1-2 NA TRBV5-4 TGTGCCAGCAGCTTGGAATTCGGAGATGGCTACACCTTC CASSLEFGDGYTF
NA TRBJ2-5 NA TRBV6-1 TGTGCCAGCAGTGAAGCGGGGTCAGAGACCCAGTACTTC CASSEAGSETQYF
NA TRBJ1-1 TRBD1 TRBV28 TGTGCCAGCAGTTCCGCCACAGGGGTCGCCACTGAAGCTTTCTTT CASSSATGVATEAFF
NA TRBJ2-1 NA TRBV5-4 TGTGCCAGCAGCGGTAACCGGGACGCTGTCAATGAGCAGTTCTTC CASSGNRDAVNEQFF
NA TRBJ2-5 NA TRBV28 TGTGCCAGCAGAAAACTGGACAGCAAGGCGGAGACCCAGTACTTC CASRKLDSKAETQYF
NA TRBJ2-7 NA TRBV9 TGTGCCAGCAGCGTAGGTGGTTTATACGAGCAGTACTTC CASSVGGLYEQYF
NA TRBJ2-7 TRBD2 TRBV18 TGTGCCAGCTCACCAGGGACTAGCAGGGGCTACGAGCAGTACTTC CASSPGTSRGYEQYF
NA TRBJ1-2 NA TRBV30 TGTGCCTGGAGTGTAGGGGGTGGCTACACCTTC CAWSVGGGYTF
few TRBJ2-6 TRBD2 TRBV2 TGTGCCAGCTTATCGGGACTAGCGGGAGCGGGGGCCAACGTCCTGACTTTC CASLSGLAGAGANVLTF
once TRBJ2-7 TRBD1 TRBV5-1 TGCGCCAGCAGCCCCACGGACAGGACCTACGAGCAGTACTTC CASSPTDRTYEQYF
NA TRBJ2-1 NA TRBV4-1 TGCGCCAGCAGCCAAGTGGGAGCGGATCTTTACAATGAGCAGTTCTTC CASSQVGADLYNEQFF
NA TRBJ2-5 NA TRBV18 TGTGCCAGCTCACCAAGGGGCGCGGGAGAGACCCAGTACTTC CASSPRGAGETQYF